Given below is one T cell receptor (beta chain) in context. Its antigen is still unknown. Base qualities are not at hand, and no much larger clone is one base apart. This sample was included in a study of response to subunit inactivated influenza vaccine (dated by TCRdb to the late 2010s). Concerning the study at large: To follow how T cells responded to a trivalent subunit inactivated influenza vaccine, the researchers relied on deep quantitative profiling of the T cell receptor repertoire. Findings and caveats that apply to the study as a whole: It was suggested by the authors that each seasonal influenza vaccination may recruit only a limited number of new T cells.

Libraries were built with RT-PCR. Data came from an Illumina HiSeq 2500. TCRdb itself trimmed the public reads at Q25 with fastp, ran MiXCR and retained productive beta chains. Here each entry gathers all rows of one CDR3 protein and keeps the most common genes and DNA. Present in this sample are around 540,000 distinct CDR3 sequences, approximately 12% of which were seen just once. About 9.4% of the sample lies in the top ten. V loses 2 bases, J loses 4 bases, and the germline ends lie 11 bases apart. The CDR3 starts with the cysteine, ends with the phenylalanine, and has 14 residues. This entry keeps only the CDR3 DNA: 42 bases, framed from base 1. As encoded in the germline V gene, CDR1 is SGHDT while CDR2 is YYEEEE.

This TCR was recovered from a man aged 45-60 years who received an inactivated influenza vaccine. Donor details come from another sample of the same person, matched by shared clones. The V and J segments used are TRBV5-6 and TRBJ2-3, with the D gene not clear enough to name. This sample comprised PBMCs from blood, obtained on the day of vaccination. The DNA reads TGTGCCAGCAGCTTTTGGACCACCCCAGATACGCAGTATTTT. It encodes CASSFWTTPDTQYF.